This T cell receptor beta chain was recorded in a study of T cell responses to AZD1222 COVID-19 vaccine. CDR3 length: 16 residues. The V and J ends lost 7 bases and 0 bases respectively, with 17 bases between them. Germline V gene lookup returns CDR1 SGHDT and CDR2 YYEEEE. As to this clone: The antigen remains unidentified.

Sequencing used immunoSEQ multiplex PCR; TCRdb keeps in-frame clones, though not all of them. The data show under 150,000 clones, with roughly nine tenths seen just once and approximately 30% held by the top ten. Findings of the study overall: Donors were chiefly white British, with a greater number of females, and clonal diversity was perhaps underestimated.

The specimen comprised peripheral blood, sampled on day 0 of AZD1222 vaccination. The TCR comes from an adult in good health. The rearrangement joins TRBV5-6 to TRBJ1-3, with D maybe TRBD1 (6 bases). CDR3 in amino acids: CASSSMTGNSGNTIYF. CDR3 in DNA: TGTGCCAGCTCCTCTATGACAGGCAACTCTGGAAACACCATATATTTT.